What follows describes a single T cell receptor beta chain. This sample was included in a study of shared clonotypes between healthy human individuals. CDR3 length: 18 residues. After removal of 1 base from V and 1 base from J, the junction contained 12 bases not matched to a gene. Germline V gene data show CDR1 as SGHVS and CDR2 as FQNEAQ. CD8 cells classed as naive were CD45RO-negative and positively selected for CCR7, excluding terminally differentiated effector memory CD45RA+ cells. TCRdb keeps only in-frame clones here, not all; method: immunoSEQ multiplex PCR. Among around 620,000 clones, approximately 95% were seen once, and the ten largest hold about 0.11%.

Sequencing input: naive CD8+ T cells sorted from blood. This rearrangement joins TRBV7-8 to TRBJ2-5; 7 bases align to TRBD2. The receptor was isolated from a woman in her twenties or thirties in good health. CDR3 sequence (DNA): TGTGCCAGCAGCTTAGTTGCGTCTAGCGGAGGGATCCAAGAGACCCAGTACTTC. Its translation: CASSLVASSGGIQETQYF.